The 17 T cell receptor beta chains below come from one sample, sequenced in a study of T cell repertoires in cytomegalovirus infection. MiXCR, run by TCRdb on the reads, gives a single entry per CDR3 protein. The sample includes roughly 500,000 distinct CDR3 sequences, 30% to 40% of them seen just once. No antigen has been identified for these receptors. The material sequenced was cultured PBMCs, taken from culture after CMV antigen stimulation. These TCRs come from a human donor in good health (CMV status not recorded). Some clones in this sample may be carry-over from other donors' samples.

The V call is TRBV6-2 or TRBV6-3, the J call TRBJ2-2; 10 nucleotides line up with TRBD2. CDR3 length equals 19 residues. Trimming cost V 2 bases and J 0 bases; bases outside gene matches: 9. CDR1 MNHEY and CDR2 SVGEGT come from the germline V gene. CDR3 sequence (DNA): TGTGCCAGCAGTTACGGCTTGGGGACTAGCGCGTCGAACACCGGGGAGCTGTTTTTT. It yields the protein CASSYGLGTSASNTGELFF.

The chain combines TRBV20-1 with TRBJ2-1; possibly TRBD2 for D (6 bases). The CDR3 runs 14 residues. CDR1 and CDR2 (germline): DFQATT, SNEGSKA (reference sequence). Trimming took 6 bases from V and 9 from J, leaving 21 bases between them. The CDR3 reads CSASRRERSGEQFF. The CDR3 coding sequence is TGCAGTGCCTCACGGAGGGAGCGAAGTGGTGAGCAGTTCTTC.

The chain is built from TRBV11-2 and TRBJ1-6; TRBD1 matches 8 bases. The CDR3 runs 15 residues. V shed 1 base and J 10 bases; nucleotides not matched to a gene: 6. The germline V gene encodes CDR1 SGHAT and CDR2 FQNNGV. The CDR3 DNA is TGTGCCAGCAGCTTAGTCCAGGGGGCGTTATCACCCCTCCACTTT. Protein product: CASSLVQGALSPLHF.

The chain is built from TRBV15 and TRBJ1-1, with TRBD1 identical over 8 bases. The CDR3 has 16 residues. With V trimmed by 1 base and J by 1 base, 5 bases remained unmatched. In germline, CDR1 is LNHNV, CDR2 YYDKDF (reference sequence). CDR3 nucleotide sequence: TGTGCCACCAGCAGAGGCCGGGACAGGAGGAACACTGAAGCTTTCTTT. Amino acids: CATSRGRDRRNTEAFF.

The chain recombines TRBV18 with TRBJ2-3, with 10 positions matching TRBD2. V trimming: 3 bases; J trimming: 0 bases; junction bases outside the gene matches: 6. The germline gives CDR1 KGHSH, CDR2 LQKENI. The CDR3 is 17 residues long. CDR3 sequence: CASSPPGLASSTDTQYF. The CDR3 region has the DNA TGTGCCAGCTCACCCCCGGGACTAGCGTCTAGCACAGATACGCAGTATTTT.

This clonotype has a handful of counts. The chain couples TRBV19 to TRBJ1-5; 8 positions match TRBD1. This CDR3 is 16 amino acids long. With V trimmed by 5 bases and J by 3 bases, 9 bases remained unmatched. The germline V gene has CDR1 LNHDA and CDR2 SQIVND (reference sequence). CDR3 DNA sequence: TGTGCCAGTAGTGGACCGGGACAGGCTCCCAATCAGCCCCAGCATTTT. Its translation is CASSGPGQAPNQPQHF.

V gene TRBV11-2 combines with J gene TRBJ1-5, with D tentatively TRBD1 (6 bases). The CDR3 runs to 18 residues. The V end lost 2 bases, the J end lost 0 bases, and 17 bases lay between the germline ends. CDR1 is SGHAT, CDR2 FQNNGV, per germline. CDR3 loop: CASSLRGRGGNSNQPQHF. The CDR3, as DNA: TGTGCCAGCAGCTTACGGGGGCGAGGTGGTAATAGCAATCAGCCCCAGCATTTT.

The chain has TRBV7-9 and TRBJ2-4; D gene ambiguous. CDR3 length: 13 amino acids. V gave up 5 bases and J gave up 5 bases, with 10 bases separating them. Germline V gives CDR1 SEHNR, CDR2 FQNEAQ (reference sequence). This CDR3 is CASSPRTENIQYF. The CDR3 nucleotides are TGTGCCAGCAGCCCCCGAACAGAAAACATTCAGTACTTC.

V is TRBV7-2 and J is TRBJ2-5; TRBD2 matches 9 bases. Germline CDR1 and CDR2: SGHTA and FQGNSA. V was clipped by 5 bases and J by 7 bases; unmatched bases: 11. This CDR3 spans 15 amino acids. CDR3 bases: TGTGCCAGCAGCCGAACCTTGGCGGGGGGGGGGACCCAGTACTTC. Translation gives CASSRTLAGGGTQYF.

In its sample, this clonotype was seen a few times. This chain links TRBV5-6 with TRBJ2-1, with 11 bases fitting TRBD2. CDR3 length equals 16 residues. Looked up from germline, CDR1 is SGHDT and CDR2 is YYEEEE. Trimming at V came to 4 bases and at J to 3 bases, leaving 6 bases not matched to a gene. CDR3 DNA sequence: TGTGCCAGCAGCCAGACTAGCGGGATTAGCTACAATGAGCAGTTCTTC. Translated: CASSQTSGISYNEQFF.

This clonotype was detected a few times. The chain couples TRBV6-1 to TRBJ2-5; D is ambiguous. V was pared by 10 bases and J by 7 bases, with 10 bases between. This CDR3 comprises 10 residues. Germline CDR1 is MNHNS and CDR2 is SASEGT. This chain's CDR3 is CATIPGTQYF. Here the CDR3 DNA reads TGTGCCACGATTCCCGGGACCCAGTACTTC.

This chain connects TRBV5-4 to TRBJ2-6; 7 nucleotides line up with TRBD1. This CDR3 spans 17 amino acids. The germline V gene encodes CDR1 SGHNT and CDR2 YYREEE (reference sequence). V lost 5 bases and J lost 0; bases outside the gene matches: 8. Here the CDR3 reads CASRPGQSYSGANVLTF. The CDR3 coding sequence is TGTGCCAGCAGACCGGGACAGTCCTACTCTGGGGCCAACGTCCTGACTTTC.

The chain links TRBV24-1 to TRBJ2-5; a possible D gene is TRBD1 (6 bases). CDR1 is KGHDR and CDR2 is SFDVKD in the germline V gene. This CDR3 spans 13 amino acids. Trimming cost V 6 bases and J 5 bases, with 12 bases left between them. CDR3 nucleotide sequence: TGTGCCACCAGTTTTGGGGGCAAGGAGACCCAGTACTTC. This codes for CATSFGGKETQYF.

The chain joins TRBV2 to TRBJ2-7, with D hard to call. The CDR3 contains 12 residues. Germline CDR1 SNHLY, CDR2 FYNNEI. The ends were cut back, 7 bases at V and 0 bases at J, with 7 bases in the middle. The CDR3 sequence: CASTGNSYEQYF. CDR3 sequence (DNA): TGTGCCAGCACCGGAAACTCCTACGAGCAGTACTTC.

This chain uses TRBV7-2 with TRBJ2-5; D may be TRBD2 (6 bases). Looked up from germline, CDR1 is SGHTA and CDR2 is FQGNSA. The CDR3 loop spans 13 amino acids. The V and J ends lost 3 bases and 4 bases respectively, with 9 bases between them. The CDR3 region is CASSFKGGETQYF. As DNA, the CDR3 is TGTGCCAGCAGCTTTAAGGGAGGAGAGACCCAGTACTTC. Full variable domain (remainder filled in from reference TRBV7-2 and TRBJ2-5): GAGVSQSPSNKVTEKGKDVELRCDPISGHTALYWYRQSLGQGLEFLIYFQGNSAPDKSGLPSDRFSAERTGGSVSTLTIQRTQQEDSAVYLCASSFKGGETQYFGPGTRLLVL.

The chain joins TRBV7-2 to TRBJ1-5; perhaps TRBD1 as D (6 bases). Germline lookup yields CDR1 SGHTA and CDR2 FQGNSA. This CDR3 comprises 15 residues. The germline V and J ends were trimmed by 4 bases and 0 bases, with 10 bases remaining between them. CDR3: CASSSGGGSNQPQHF. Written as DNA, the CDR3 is TGTGCCAGCAGCTCCGGGGGCGGTAGCAATCAGCCCCAGCATTTT.

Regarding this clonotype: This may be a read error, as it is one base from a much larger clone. The CDR3 DNA sequence: TGTGACAGCAGCTTGGACAGGGTACTCGGCTACACCTTC. This codes for CDSSLDRVLGYTF. The chain carries TRBV7-2 and TRBJ1-2; 8 nucleotides agree with TRBD1. There are 13 residues in the CDR3. Per the germline V gene, CDR1 is SGHTA and CDR2 is FQGNSA.